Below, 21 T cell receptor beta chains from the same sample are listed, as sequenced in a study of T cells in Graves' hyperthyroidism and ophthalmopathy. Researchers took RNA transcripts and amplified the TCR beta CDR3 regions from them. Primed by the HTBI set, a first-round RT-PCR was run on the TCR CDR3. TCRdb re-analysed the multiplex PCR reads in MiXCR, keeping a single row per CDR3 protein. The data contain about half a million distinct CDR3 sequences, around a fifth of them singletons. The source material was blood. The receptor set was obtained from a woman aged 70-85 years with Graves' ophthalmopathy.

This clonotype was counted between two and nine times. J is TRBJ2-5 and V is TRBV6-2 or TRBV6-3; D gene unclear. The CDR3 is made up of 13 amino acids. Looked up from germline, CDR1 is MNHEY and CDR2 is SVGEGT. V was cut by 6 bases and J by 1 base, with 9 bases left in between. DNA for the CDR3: TGTGCCAGCAGCTCATTCCTCCAAGAGACCCAGTACTTC. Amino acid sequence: CASSSFLQETQYF.

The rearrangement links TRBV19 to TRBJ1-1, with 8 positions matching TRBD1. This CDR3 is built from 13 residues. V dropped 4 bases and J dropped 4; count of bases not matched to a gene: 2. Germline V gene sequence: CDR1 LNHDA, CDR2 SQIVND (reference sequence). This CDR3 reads CASSTTGATEAFF. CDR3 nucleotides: TGTGCCAGTAGTACGACAGGGGCCACTGAAGCTTTCTTT.

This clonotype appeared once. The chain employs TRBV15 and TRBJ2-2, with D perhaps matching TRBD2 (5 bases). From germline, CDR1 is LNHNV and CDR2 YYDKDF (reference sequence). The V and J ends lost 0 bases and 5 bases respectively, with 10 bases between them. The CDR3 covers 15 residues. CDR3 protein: CATSRELLVTGELFF. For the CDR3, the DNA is TGTGCCACCAGCAGAGAATTACTAGTGACCGGGGAGCTGTTTTTT.

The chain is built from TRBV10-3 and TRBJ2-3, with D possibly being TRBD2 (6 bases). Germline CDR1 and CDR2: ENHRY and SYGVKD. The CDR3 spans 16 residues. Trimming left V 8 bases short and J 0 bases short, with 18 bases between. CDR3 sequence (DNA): TGTGCCATCGGCGACCGGGACTTATTAAGCACAGATACGCAGTATTTT. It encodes CAIGDRDLLSTDTQYF.

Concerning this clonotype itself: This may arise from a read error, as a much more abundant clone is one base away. The CDR3 region is CASSRLAGEGEQYF. The CDR3 coding sequence is TGTGCCAGCAGCCGACTAGCGGGAGAAGGCGAGCAGTACTTC. The chain combines TRBV6-1 with TRBJ2-7; 12 positions match TRBD2. This CDR3 spans 14 amino acids. Germline V CDR1 and CDR2: MNHNS, SASEGT. Unmatched junction bases numbered 6, after V lost 6 bases and J lost 6 bases.

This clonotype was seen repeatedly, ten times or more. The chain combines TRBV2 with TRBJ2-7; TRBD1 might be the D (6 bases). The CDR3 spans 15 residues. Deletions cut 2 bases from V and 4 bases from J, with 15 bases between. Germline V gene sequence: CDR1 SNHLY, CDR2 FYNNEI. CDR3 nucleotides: TGTGCCAGCAGTGAACAGGGGCTGGAACCTTACGAGCAGTACTTC. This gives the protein CASSEQGLEPYEQYF.

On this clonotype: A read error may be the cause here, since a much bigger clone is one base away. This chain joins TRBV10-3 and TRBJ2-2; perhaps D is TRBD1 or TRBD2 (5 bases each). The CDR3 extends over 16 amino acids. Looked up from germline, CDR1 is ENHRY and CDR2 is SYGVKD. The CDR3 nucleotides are TGTGCCATCAGTGAGTCGGGCCGGACGAGTGGTGGGGGGCTGTTTTTT. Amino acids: CAISESGRTSGGGLFF.

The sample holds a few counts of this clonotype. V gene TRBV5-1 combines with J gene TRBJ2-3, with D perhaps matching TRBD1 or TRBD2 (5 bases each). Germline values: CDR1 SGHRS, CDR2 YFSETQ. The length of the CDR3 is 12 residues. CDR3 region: CAREPRGDTQYF. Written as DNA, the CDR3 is TGCGCTAGAGAGCCGAGGGGAGATACGCAGTATTTT.

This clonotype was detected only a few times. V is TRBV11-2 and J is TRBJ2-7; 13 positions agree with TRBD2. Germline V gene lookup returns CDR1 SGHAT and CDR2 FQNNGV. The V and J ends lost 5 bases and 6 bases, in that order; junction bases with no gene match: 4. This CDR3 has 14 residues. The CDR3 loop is CASSLGTSGTEQYF. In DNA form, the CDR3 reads TGTGCCAGCAGCCTCGGGACTAGCGGGACCGAGCAGTACTTC.

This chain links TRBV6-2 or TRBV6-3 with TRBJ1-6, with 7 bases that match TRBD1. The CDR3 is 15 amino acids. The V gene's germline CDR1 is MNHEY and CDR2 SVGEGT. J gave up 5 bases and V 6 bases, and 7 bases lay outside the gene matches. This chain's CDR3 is CASRPMQGDNSPLHF. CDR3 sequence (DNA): TGTGCCAGCAGGCCCATGCAGGGGGATAATTCACCCCTCCACTTT.

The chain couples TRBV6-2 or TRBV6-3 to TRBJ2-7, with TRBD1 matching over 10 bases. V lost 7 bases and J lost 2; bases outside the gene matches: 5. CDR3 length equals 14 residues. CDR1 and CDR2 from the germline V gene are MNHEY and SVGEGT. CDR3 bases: TGTGCCAGCACTCAGACAGGGGGCCCCTACGAGCAGTACTTC. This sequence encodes CASTQTGGPYEQYF.

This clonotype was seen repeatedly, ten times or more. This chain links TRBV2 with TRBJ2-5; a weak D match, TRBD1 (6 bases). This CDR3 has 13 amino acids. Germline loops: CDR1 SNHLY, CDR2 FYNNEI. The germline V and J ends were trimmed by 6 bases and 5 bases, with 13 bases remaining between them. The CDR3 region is CASRGTRFETQYF. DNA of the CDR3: TGTGCCAGCAGGGGGACACGGTTTGAGACCCAGTACTTC.

The CDR3 loop reads CASAGTGLALGYTF. The CDR3 coding sequence is TGTGCCTCAGCAGGGACAGGGCTTGCATTGGGCTACACCTTC. The V and J genes are TRBV12-3 or TRBV12-4 and TRBJ1-2, with TRBD1 identical over 9 bases. The CDR3 consists of 14 residues. V dropped 11 bases and J dropped 8; count of bases not matched to a gene: 15.

CDR3 protein: CSWGFYNEQFF. The CDR3 nucleotides are TGCAGTTGGGGGTTCTACAATGAGCAGTTCTTC. This rearrangement joins TRBV20-1 to TRBJ2-1, with D perhaps being TRBD1 or TRBD2 (5 bases each). Germline V gene data show CDR1 as DFQATT and CDR2 as SNEGSKA (reference sequence). V was shortened by 8 bases and J by 3 bases, with 8 bases between the two germline ends. The CDR3 sequence is 11 residues long.

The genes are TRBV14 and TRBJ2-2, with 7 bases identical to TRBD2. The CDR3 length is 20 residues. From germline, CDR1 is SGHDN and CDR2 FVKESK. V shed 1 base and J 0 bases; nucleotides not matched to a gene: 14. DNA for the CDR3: TGTGCCAGCAGCCAAGCGATGACTAGCACCTCTTACGCGAACACCGGGGAGCTGTTTTTT. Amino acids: CASSQAMTSTSYANTGELFF. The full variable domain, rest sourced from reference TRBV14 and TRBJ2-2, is EAGVTQFPSHSVIEKGQTVTLRCDPISGHDNLYWYRRVMGKEIKFLLHFVKESKQDESGMPNNRFLAERTGGTYSTLKVQPAELEDSGVYFCASSQAMTSTSYANTGELFFGEGSRLTVL.

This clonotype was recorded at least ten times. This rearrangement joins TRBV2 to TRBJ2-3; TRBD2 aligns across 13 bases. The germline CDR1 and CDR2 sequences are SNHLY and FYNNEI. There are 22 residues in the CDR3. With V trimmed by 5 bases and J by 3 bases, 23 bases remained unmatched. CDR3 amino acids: CASSTQLLGTGLAGVVTDTQYF. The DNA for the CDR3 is TGTGCCAGCAGTACCCAATTGCTAGGCACCGGACTAGCGGGAGTCGTGACAGATACGCAGTATTTT. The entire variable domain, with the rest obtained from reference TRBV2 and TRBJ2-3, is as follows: EPEVTQTPSHQVTQMGQEVILRCVPISNHLYFYWYRQILGQKVEFLVSFYNNEISEKSEIFDDQFSVERPDGSNFTLKIRSTKLEDSAMYFCASSTQLLGTGLAGVVTDTQYFGPGTRLTVL.

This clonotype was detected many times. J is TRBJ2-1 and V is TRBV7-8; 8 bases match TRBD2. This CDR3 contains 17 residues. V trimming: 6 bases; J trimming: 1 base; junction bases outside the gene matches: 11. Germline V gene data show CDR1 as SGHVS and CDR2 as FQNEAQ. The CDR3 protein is CASSTPASGWSYNEQFF. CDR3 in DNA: TGTGCCAGCAGTACCCCGGCTAGCGGGTGGTCCTACAATGAGCAGTTCTTC.

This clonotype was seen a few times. The chain's CDR3 is CASSQDYGSNQPQHF. For the CDR3, the DNA is TGTGCCAGCAGCCAAGATTATGGGAGCAATCAGCCCCAGCATTTT. V and J are TRBV3-1 and TRBJ1-5, with D uncertain. CDR1 and CDR2 from the germline V gene are LGHDT and YNNKEL (reference sequence). The CDR3 is 15 amino acids. Trimming removed 0 bases at V and 1 base at J, with 7 bases between.

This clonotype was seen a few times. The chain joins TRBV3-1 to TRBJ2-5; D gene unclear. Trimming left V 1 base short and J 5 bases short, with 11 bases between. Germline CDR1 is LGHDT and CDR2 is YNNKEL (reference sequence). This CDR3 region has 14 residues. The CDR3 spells CASSQGPPRETQYF. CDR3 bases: TGTGCCAGCAGCCAAGGGCCACCGAGGGAGACCCAGTACTTC.

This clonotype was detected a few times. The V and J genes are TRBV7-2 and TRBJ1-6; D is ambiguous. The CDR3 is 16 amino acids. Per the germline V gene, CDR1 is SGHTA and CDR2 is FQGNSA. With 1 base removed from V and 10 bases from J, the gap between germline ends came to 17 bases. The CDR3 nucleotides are TGTGCCAGCAGCTTAGACAGTGTCGGTTACGGGTCACCCCTCCACTTT. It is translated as CASSLDSVGYGSPLHF. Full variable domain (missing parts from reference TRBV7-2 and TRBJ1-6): GAGVSQSPSNKVTEKGKDVELRCDPISGHTALYWYRQSLGQGLEFLIYFQGNSAPDKSGLPSDRFSAERTGGSVSTLTIQRTQQEDSAVYLCASSLDSVGYGSPLHFGNGTRLTVT.

In nucleotides, the CDR3 is TGCGCCAGCAGCCAAGATTTGGGCAGTTACAATGAGCAGTTCTTC. Protein sequence: CASSQDLGSYNEQFF. The chain couples TRBV4-3 to TRBJ2-1, with unresolved D. The V end lost 0 bases, the J end lost 4 bases, and 10 bases lay between the germline ends. The CDR3 spans 15 residues. CDR1 and CDR2 (germline): LGHNA, YSLEER.